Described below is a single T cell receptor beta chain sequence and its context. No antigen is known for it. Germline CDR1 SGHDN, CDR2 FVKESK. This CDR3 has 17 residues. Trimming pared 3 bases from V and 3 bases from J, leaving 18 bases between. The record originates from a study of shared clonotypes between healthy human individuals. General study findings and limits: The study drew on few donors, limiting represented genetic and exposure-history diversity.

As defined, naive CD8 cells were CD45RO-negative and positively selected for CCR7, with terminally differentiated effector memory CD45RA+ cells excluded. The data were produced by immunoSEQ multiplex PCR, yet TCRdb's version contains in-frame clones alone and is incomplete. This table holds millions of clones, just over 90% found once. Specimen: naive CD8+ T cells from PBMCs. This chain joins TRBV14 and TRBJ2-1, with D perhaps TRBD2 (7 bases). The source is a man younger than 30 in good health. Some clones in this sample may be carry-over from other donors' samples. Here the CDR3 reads CASSHPRGGEGYNEQFF. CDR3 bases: TGTGCCAGCAGCCACCCGAGAGGGGGGGAGGGCTACAATGAGCAGTTCTTC.